The text below deals with one T cell receptor (beta chain). Its antigen is unknown. These data belong to a study of Ad26.COV2.S vaccination and SARS-CoV-2 variants. The study, taken as a whole, reports: Breadth measured for non-spike TCRs was similar across vaccine and placebo recipients. Placebo recipients trailed vaccine recipients in spike-specific TCR breadth. The breadth of spike-specific CD8+ and CD4+ T cell responses after vaccination was reportedly substantial. Analyses of TCR breadth and depth may have underestimated total T cell responses.

Germline loops: CDR1 SGHVS, CDR2 FNYEAQ. Trimming left V 0 bases short and J 0 bases short, with 8 bases between. The CDR3 loop spans 15 amino acids. Produced via immunoSEQ multiplex PCR; TCRdb's table is partial and in-frame only. The table shows 87,000 or so clones, with approximately 86% occurring only once. The TCR comes from a human donor who had recovered from COVID-19. Sequenced here: peripheral blood, sampled after recovery from COVID-19. The chain joins TRBV7-6 to TRBJ1-1; D might be TRBD1 (6 bases). The CDR3 reads CASSLAQGMNTEAFF. The CDR3 bases are TGTGCCAGCAGCTTAGCACAGGGCATGAACACTGAAGCTTTCTTT.